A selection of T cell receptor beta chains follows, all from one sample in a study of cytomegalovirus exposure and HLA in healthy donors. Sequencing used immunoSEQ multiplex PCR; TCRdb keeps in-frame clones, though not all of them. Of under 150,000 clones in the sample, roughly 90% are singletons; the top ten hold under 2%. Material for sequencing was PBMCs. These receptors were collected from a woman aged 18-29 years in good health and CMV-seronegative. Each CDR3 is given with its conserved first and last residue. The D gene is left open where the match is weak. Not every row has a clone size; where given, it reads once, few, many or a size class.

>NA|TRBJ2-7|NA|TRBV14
CASSLRYFYEQYF
TGTGCCAGCAGCCTCCGATACTTTTACGAGCAGTACTTC
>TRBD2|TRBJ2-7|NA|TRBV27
CASSFSRLAGELREQYF
TGTGCCAGCAGTTTCTCCCGACTAGCGGGAGAACTTCGGGAGCAGTACTTC
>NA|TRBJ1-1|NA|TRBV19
CASSRGRDTEAFF
TGTGCCAGTAGTCGTGGGAGGGATACTGAAGCTTTCTTT
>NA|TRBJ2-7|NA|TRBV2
CASTLRDTEYEQYF
TGTGCCAGCACCCTGAGGGACACTGAATACGAGCAGTACTTC
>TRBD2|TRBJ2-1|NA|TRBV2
CASSWGLAPYNEQFF
TGTGCCAGCAGTTGGGGACTAGCGCCCTACAATGAGCAGTTCTTC
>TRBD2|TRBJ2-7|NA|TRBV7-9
CASSPLGRGVSYEQYF
TGTGCCAGCAGCCCTCTCGGGCGGGGGGTCTCCTACGAGCAGTACTTC
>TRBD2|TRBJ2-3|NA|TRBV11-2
CASSFRTSGVISTDTQYF
TGTGCCAGCAGCTTCCGGACTAGCGGAGTGATTAGCACAGATACGCAGTATTTT
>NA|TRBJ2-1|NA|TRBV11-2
CASSLERSSYNEQFF
TGTGCCAGCAGCTTAGAGCGGAGCTCCTACAATGAGCAGTTCTTC
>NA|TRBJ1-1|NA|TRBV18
CASSPPGQGRRDTEAFF
TGTGCCAGCTCACCACCGGGGCAGGGGAGAAGAGACACTGAAGCTTTCTTT
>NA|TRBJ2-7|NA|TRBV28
CASRVSTGYEQYF
TGTGCCAGCAGGGTATCGACAGGCTACGAGCAGTACTTC
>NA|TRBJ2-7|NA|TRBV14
CASSHPGAPNYEQYF
TGTGCCAGCAGCCATCCAGGGGCCCCTAACTACGAGCAGTACTTC
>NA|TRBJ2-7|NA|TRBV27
CASSLGQIGEQYF
TGTGCCAGCAGTTTGGGGCAGATCGGCGAGCAGTACTTC
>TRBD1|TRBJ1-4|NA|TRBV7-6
CASSPLWGQANEKLFF
TGTGCCAGCAGCCCCCTTTGGGGACAGGCTAATGAAAAACTGTTTTTT
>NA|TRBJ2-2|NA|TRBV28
CASSTGQYTGELFF
TGTGCCAGCAGTACCGGACAGTACACCGGGGAGCTGTTTTTT
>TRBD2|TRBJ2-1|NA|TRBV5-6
CASRGLAGGYNEQFF
TGTGCCAGCAGGGGACTAGCGGGAGGTTACAATGAGCAGTTCTTC
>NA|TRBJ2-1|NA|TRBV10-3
CAIKGAANEQFF
TGTGCCATCAAAGGGGCCGCCAATGAGCAGTTCTTC
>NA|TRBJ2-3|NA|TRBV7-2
CASSTGSDTQYF
TGTGCCAGCAGCACAGGGTCAGATACGCAGTATTTT
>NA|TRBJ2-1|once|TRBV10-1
CASSESGGASEQFF
TGCGCCAGCAGTGAGTCGGGGGGGGCCTCTGAGCAGTTCTTC
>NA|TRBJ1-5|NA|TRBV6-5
CASRQGNQPQHF
TGTGCCTCCCGACAGGGCAATCAGCCCCAGCATTTT
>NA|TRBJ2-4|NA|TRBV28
CASRGLAGKNIQYF
TGTGCCAGCAGGGGGCTGGCAGGCAAAAACATTCAGTACTTC
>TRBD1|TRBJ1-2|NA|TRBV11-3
CASSLDQGQFYGYTF
TGTGCCAGCAGCTTAGATCAGGGACAGTTCTATGGCTACACCTTC
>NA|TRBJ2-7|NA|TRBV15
CATSTGTSSYEQYF
TGTGCCACCAGCACGGGGACATCATCCTACGAGCAGTACTTC
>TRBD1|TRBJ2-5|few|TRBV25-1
CASSESRGLLRETQYF
TGTGCCAGCAGTGAATCCAGGGGGCTACTACGGGAGACCCAGTACTTC
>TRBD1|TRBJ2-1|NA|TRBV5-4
CASYPRGRDEQFF
TGTGCCAGCTATCCGAGGGGGCGGGATGAGCAGTTCTTC
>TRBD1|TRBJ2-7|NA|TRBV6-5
CASRNRGPYEQYF
TGTGCCAGCAGAAACAGGGGCCCCTACGAGCAGTACTTC
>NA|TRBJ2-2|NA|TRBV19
CASSTGMDTGELFF
TGTGCCAGTAGTACGGGGATGGACACCGGGGAGCTGTTTTTT
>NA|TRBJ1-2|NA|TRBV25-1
CASSGSDRLGGGYTF
TGTGCCAGCAGTGGATCCGACAGACTGGGTGGTGGCTACACCTTC
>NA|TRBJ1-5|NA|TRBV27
CASSTRINQPQHF
TGTGCCAGCAGTACAAGAATCAATCAGCCCCAGCATTTT
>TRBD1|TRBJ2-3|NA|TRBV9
CASSVGTGTSTDTQYF
TGTGCCAGCAGCGTGGGGACAGGGACAAGCACAGATACGCAGTATTTT
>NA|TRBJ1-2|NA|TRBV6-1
CASSGFRDSYYTF
TGTGCCAGCAGTGGGTTTCGGGACTCCTACTACACCTTC
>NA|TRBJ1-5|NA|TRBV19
CASRVVRDSNQPQHF
TGTGCCAGTAGGGTGGTACGGGATAGCAATCAGCCCCAGCATTTT
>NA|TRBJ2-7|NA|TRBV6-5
CASSYRQSSYEQYF
TGTGCCAGCAGTTACCGACAGAGCTCCTACGAGCAGTACTTC
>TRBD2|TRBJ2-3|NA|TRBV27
CASSAFSNAGLAADTQYF
TGTGCCAGCAGTGCCTTTTCGAACGCGGGACTAGCGGCAGATACGCAGTATTTT
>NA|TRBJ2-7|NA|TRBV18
CASSPQLASKTYEQYF
TGTGCCAGCTCACCACAGCTGGCTAGCAAAACCTACGAGCAGTACTTC
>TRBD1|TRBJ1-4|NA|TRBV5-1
CASSWGQTNEKLFF
TGCGCCAGCAGCTGGGGACAGACTAATGAAAAACTGTTTTTT
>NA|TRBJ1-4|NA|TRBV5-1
CASSRAGEKLFF
TGCGCCAGCAGCAGAGCAGGAGAAAAACTGTTTTTT
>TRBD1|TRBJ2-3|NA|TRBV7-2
CASSRKGATDTQYF
TGTGCCAGCAGTCGCAAGGGGGCCACAGATACGCAGTATTTT
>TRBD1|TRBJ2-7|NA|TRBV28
CASSSSSTGTGYEQYF
TGTGCCAGCAGTTCTTCCTCGACAGGGACGGGGTACGAGCAGTACTTC
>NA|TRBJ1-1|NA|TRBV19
CASRIGGRDTEAFF
TGTGCCAGTAGAATCGGGGGGCGGGACACTGAAGCTTTCTTT
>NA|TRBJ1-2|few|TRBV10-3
CAISEGSVTGYTF
TGTGCCATCAGTGAAGGCAGCGTAACAGGCTACACCTTC
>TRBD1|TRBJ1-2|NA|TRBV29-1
CSVDRGRREYGYTF
TGCAGCGTTGACAGGGGGCGGCGAGAGTATGGCTACACCTTC
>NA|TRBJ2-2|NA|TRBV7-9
CASSSDSPRTGELFF
TGTGCCAGCAGCTCGGACAGCCCTAGGACCGGGGAGCTGTTTTTT
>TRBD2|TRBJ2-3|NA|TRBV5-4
CASSLDRGGADTQYF
TGTGCCAGCAGCTTGGATCGGGGGGGCGCGGATACGCAGTATTTT
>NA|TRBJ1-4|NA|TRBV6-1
CASSYRARGEKLFF
TGTGCCAGCAGCTACAGGGCGAGGGGTGAAAAACTGTTTTTT
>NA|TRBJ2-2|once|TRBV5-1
CASRRTVAGELFF
TGCGCCAGCAGGCGGACTGTCGCCGGGGAGCTGTTTTTT
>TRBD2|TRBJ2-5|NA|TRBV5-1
CASSPGLAGGRVGETQYF
TGCGCCAGCAGCCCGGGACTAGCGGGGGGCCGGGTTGGAGAGACCCAGTACTTC
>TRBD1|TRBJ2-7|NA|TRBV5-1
CASSPNRGLRYEQYF
TGCGCCAGCAGCCCTAACAGGGGGCTCAGGTACGAGCAGTACTTC
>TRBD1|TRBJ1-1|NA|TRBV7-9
CASSLRDSPVEAFF
TGTGCCAGCAGCCTCAGGGACAGCCCTGTTGAAGCTTTCTTT
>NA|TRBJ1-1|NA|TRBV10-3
CAISAINRVNTEAFF
TGTGCCATCAGCGCAATTAACAGGGTTAACACTGAAGCTTTCTTT
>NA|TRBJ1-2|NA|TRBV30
CAWSVVQGGLNYGYTF
TGTGCCTGGAGTGTGGTACAGGGCGGACTTAACTATGGCTACACCTTC
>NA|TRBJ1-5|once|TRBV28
CASSDLRAQHF
TGTGCCAGCAGCGACCTCAGGGCCCAGCATTTT
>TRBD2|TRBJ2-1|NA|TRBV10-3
CAISEFGPTSGYNEQFF
TGTGCCATCAGTGAGTTCGGTCCGACTAGCGGGTACAATGAGCAGTTCTTC
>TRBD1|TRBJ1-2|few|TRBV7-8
CASSQGQGAGYTF
TGTGCCAGCAGCCAGGGACAGGGGGCTGGCTACACCTTC